This TCR beta chain comes out of a study of breast tumors, draining lymph nodes, adjacent tissues. Points from the study as a whole: Data fit most tumor T cells coming from lymph node, expanding in tumor. Compared with basal-like, luminal-like tumors shared significantly more repertoire with nontumor tissue.

TCRdb re-derived calls from the multiplex PCR reads in MiXCR, one entry per CDR3 protein. Here the sample spans nearly 200,000 distinct CDR3 sequences, roughly 31% being singletons. The V and J ends lost 2 bases and 8 bases respectively, with 16 bases between them. Germline V lookup: CDR1 SGHRS, CDR2 YFSETQ. The CDR3 length is 14 residues. Breast cancer patients provided tissue from their axillary draining lymph nodes. This clonotype was seen at least ten times. Its antigen remains unidentified. The chain recombines TRBV5-1 with TRBJ1-2, with no clear D. The sample consisted of axillary lymph node tissue. The source of this sequence is a female donor with breast cancer. Some clones in this sample may be carry-over from other donors' samples. The CDR3 is CASSFSGIPEGYTF. The CDR3 DNA follows: TGCGCCAGCAGCTTTTCCGGGATTCCGGAAGGCTACACCTTC.